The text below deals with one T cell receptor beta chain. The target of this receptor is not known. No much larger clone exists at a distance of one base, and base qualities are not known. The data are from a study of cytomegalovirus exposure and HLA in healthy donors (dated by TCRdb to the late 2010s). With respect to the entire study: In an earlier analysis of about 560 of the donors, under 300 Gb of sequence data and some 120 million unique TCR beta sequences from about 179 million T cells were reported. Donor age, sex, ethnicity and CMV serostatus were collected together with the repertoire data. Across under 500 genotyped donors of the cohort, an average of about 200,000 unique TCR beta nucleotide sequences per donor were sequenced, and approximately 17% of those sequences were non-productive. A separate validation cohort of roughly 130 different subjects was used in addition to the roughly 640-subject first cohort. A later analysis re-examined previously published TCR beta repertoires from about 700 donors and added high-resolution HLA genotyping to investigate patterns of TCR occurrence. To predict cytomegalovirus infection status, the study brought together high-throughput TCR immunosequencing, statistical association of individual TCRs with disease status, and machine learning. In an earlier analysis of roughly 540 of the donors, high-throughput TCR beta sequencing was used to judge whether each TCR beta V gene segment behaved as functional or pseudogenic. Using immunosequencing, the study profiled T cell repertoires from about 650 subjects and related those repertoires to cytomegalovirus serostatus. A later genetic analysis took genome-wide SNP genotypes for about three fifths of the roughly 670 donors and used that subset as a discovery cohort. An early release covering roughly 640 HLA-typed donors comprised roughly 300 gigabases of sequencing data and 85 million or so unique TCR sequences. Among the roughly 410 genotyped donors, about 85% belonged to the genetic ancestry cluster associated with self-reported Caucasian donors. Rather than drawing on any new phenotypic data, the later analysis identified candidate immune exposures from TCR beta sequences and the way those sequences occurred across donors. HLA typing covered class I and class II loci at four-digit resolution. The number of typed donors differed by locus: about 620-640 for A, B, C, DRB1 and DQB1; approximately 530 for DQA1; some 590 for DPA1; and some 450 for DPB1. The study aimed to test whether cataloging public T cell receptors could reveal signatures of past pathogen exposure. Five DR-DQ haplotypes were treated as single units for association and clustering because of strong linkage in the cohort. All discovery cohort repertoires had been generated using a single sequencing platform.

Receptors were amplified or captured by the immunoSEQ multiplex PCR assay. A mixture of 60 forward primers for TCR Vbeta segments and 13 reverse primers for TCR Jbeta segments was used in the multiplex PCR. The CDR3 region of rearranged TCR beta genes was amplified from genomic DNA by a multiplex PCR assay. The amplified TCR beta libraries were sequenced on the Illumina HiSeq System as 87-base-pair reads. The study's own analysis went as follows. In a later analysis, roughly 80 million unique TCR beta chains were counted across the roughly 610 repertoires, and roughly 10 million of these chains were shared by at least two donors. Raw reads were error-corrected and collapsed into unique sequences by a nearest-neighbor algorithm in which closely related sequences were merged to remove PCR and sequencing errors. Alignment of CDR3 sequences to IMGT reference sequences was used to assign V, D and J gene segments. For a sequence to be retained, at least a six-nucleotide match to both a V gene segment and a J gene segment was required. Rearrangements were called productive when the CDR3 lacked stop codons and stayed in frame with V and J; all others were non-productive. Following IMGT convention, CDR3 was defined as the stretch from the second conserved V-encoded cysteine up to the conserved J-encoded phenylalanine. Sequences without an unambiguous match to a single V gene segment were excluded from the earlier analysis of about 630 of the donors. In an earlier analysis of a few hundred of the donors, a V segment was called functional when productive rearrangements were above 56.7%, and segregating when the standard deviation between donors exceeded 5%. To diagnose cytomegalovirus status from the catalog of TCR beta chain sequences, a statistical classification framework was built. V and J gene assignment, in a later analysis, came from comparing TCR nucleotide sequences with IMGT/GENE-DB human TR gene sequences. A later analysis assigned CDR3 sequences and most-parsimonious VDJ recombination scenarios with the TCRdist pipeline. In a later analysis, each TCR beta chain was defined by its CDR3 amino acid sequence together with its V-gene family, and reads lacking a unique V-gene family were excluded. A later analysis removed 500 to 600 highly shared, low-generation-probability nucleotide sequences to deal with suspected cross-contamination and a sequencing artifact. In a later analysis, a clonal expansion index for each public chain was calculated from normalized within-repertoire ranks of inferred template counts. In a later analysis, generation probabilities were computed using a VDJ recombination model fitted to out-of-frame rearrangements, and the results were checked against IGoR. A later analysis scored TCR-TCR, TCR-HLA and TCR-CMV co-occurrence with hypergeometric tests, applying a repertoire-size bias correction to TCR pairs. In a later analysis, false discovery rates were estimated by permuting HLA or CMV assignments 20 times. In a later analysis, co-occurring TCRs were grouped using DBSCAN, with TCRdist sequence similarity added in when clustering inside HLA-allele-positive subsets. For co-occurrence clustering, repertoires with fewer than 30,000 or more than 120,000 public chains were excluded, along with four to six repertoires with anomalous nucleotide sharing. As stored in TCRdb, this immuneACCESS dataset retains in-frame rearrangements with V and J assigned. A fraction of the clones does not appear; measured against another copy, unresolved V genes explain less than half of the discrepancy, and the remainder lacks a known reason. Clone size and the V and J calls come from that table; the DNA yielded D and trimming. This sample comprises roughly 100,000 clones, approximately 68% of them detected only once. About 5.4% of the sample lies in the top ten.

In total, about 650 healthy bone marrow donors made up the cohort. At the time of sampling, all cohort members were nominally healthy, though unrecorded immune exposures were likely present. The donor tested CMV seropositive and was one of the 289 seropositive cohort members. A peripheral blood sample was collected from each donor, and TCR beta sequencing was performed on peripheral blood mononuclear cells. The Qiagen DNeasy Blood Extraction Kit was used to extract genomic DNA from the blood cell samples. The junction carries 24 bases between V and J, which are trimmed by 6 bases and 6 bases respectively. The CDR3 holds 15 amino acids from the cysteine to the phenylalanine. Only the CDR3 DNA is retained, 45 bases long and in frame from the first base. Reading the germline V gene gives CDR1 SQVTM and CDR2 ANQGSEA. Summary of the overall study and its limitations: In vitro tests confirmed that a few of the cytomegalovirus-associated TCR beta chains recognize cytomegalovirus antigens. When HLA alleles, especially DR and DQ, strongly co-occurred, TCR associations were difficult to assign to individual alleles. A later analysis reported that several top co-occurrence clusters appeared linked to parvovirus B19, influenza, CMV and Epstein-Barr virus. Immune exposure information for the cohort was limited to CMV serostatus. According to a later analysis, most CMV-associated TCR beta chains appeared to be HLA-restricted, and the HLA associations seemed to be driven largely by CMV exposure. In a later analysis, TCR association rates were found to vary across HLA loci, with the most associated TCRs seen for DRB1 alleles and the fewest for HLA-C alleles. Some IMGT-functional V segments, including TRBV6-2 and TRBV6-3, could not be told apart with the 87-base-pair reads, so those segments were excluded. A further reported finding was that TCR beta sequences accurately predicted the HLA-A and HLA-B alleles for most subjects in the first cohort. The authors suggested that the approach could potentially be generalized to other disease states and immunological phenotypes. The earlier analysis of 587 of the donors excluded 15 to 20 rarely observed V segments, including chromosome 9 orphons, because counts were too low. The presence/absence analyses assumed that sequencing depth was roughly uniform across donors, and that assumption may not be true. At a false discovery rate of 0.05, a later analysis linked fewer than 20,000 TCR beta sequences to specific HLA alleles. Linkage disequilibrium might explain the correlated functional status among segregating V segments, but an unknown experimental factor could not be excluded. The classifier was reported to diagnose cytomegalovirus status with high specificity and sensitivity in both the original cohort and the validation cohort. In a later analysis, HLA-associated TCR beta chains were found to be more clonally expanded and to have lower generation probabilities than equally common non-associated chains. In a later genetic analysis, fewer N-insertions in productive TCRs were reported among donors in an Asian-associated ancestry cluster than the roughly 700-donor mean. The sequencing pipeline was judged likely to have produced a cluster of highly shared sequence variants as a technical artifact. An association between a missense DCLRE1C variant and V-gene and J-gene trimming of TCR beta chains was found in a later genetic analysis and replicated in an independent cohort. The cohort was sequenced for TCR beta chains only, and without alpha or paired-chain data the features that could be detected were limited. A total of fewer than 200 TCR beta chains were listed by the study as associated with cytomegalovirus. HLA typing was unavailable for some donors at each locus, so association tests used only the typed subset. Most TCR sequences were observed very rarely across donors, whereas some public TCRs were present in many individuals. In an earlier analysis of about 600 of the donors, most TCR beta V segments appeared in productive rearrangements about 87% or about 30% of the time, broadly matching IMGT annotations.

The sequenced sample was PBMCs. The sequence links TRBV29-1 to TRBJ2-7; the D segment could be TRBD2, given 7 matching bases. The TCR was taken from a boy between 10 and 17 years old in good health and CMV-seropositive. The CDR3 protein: CSVLGGAQTQGEQYF. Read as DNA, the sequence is TGCAGCGTCCTTGGGGGGGCCCAGACCCAAGGCGAGCAGTACTTC.